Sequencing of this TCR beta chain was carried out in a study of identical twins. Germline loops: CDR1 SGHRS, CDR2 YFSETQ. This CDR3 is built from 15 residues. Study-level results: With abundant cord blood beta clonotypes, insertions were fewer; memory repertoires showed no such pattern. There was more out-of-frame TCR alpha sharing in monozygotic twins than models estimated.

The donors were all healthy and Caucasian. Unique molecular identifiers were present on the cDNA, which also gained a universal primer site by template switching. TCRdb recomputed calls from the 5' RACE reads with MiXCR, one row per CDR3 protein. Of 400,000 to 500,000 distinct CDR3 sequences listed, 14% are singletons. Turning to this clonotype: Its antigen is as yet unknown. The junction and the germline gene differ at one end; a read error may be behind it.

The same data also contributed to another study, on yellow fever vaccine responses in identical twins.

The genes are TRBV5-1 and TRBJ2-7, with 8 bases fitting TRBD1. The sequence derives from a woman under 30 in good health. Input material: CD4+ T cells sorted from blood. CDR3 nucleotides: TGTGCCAGCAGCTTAGCCGGGACAGGTCCCTACGAGCAGTACTTC. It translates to CASSLAGTGPYEQYF.